This T cell receptor beta chain originates from a study of human T cells and chemical hapten exposure (TCRdb year 2021). Regarding the complete study: For sensitization, 2% DPC in acetone was applied to a 2 cm by 2 cm area of upper inner arm skin. Patients additionally received weekly therapeutic DPC doses to the scalp throughout the approximately 25-week study period. Patch testing was done on the upper back using Finn chambers containing 0.01% DPC, and results were scored after 6 days according to International Contact Dermatitis Research Group standards. Alopecia areata with under or over 50% scalp involvement, alopecia totalis and alopecia universalis were represented in the patient cohort, which was mostly female. Libraries were pooled for sequencing, and per-sample TCR yields varied mainly because of small differences in library volumes within the pool. Peripheral blood TCR repertoire changes were tracked in vivo in alopecia patients during primary and secondary sensitization to the hapten diphenylcyclopropenone (DPC). Blood samples were taken from patients before sensitization (week 0) and at 2, 6 and about 24 weeks after DPC sensitization. Twenty-nine alopecia patients gave blood for TCR sequencing at one to four time points (pre-sensitization, 2, 6 and 24 weeks).

In light of the paper, this sample's time point label describes: pre-sensitization, week 0. The treatment or condition label for this specimen denotes: therapeutic diphenylcyclopropenone sensitization with weekly scalp DPC. At every patch-test visit, the blood draw took place before the patch test was put on. Eligible patients were aged 18 to 70, diagnosed with alopecia, deemed suitable for DPC therapy, and excluded if pregnant. Total RNA was extracted from unfractionated whole blood collected in Tempus Blood RNA tubes. As concerns this clonotype: Its antigen is unknown. No base-level quality is on record; no much larger clone is a single base apart.

Results the study describes overall, beyond this receptor: Significantly more large CDR3 similarity clusters were formed by expanded TCRs than by pre-sensitization or healthy control sets, consistent with antigen-driven responses. A positive correlation was found between the number of PT1 expanded TCRs and patch test score, with significance reached at thresholds 8, 16 and 32 but not 4. Alopecia, a presumed autoimmune disease, was present in all patients, so the immune response of the patients might differ from that of healthy individuals. Repeated subsampling changed both the strength of the expansion versus patch-test correlation and the threshold at which that correlation became significant. DPC sensitization did not change how many TCRs were above 1 in 1000 frequency, and no evidence was found of alterations in global repertoire structure.

Receptor amplification or capture employed RACE. These reads were obtained on a NextSeq 500. During library preparation, unique molecular identifiers were attached to individual cDNA molecules so that TCRs could be counted quantitatively and reproducibly. Each blood RNA sample was used to sequence both TCR alpha and TCR beta chains. In the original analysis: A median of around 96,000 TCRs per sample was observed, with a range of about 23,224 to 690,600. V, J and CDR3 annotation of the TCR reads was performed with the Decombinator software suite. For PS versus PT1 abundance plots, all samples were subsampled to the same number of TCRs (28,000). Expanded TCRs were defined as absent before sensitization and observed at least eight times at the 2-week time point. TCRdb cleaned the public reads at Q25 with fastp, built clones with MiXCR and kept in-frame beta chains. Rows matching on CDR3 protein sequence are summarized as one entry with the most common DNA and genes. The V and J calls shown here were made by TCRdb, not taken from the authors' results. The sample profile shows approximately 370,000 distinct CDR3 sequences; approximately 5% of them were found once. The ten largest clones represent roughly 8.2% of the sample.

The material was whole blood, obtained in connection with sensitization to the hapten diphenylcyclopropenone (DPC). The TCR sequence derives from a woman aged 18-29 years with alopecia areata. Some clones in this sample may be carry-over from other donors' samples.

The encoded CDR3 is CASSTQGVNTEAFF. The bases read TGTGCCAGTAGTACTCAGGGGGTGAACACTGAAGCTTTCTTT. This chain joins TRBV19 to TRBJ1-1; 7 junctional bases match TRBD1. Taken from cysteine to phenylalanine, the CDR3 has 14 residues. Kept here is only the CDR3 DNA, which spans 42 bases and is read in frame from base 1. The germline V gene (reference sequence) yields LNHDA for CDR1 and SQIVND for CDR2. V loses 4 bases at its end and J loses 0 bases; junction bases beyond the gene matches: 2.